This TCR beta chain came from a study of cytomegalovirus exposure and HLA in healthy donors. As concerns this clone: Antigen: not known.

Study-wide points: Earlier analysis found most TCR beta V segments productive about 90% or about 30% of the time. Analysis performed later showed TCR beta chains linked to HLA being more clonally expanded than equally common others.

This CDR3 contains 16 residues. The V gene's germline CDR1 is LGHNA and CDR2 YNFKEQ. V dropped 0 bases and J dropped 9 bases, with 18 bases sitting between them. 13 Jbeta primers and 60 Vbeta primers were used for the PCR. The repertoire was sequenced with immunoSEQ multiplex PCR; TCRdb's copy has only in-frame clones and lacks some. The sample carries under 150,000 clones, around 77% recorded once. Sequencing input: PBMCs. The gene calls are TRBV4-2 and TRBJ2-1, with D maybe TRBD2 (7 bases). The receptor was derived from a woman aged 50 to 60 in good health and CMV-seronegative. CDR3 nucleotides: TGTGCCAGCAGCCAAGAGGGAGGGGGTATCTTGCGTGAGCAGTTCTTC. This sequence encodes CASSQEGGGILREQFF.